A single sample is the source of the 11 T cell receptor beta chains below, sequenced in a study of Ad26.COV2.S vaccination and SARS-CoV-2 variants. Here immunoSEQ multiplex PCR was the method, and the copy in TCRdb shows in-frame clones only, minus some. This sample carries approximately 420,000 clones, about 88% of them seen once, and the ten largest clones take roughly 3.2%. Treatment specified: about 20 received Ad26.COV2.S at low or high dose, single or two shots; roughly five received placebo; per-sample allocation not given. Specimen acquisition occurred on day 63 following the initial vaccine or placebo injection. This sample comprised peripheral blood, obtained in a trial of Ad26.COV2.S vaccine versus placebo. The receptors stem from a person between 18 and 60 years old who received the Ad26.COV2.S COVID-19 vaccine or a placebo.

The DNA for the CDR3 is TGTGCCAGCAGCTTGTTCAGGGGCGTCGGGGAGCTGTTTTTT. Translation gives CASSLFRGVGELFF. The chain links TRBV5-8 to TRBJ2-2; D possibly corresponds to TRBD1 (6 bases). Trimming pared 1 base from V and 7 bases from J, leaving 11 bases between. This CDR3 comprises 14 residues. CDR1 and CDR2 from the germline V gene are SGHTS and YDEGEE.

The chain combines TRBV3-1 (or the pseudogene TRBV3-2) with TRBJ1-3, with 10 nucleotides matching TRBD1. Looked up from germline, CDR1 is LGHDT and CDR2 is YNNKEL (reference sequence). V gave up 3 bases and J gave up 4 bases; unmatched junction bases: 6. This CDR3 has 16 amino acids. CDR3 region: CASSHGDRGSGNTIYF. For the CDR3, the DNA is TGTGCCAGCAGCCACGGGGACAGGGGCTCCGGAAACACCATATATTTT.

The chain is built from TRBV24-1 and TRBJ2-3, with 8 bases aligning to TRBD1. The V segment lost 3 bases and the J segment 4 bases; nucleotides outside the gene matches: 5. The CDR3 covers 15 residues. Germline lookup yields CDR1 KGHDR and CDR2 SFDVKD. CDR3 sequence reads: CATSDPAGGADTQYF. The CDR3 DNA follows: TGTGCCACCAGTGATCCGGCAGGGGGCGCAGATACGCAGTATTTT.

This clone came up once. The CDR3 loop is CASSKGPFREQYF. The CDR3 coding sequence is TGTGCCAGCAGCAAGGGACCGTTTCGCGAGCAGTACTTC. This chain links TRBV12-3 or TRBV12-4 with TRBJ2-7; either TRBD1 or TRBD2 may supply D (5 bases each). V was shortened by 6 bases and J by 6 bases, with 15 bases between the two germline ends. This CDR3 spans 13 amino acids.

The CDR3 protein is CSASREKLFF. The CDR3 bases are TGCAGTGCTAGTCGGGAAAAACTGTTTTTT. The J gene is TRBJ1-4, the V gene TRBV20-1, with D unclear. The germline V gene encodes CDR1 DFQATT and CDR2 SNEGSKA (reference sequence). The CDR3 loop spans 10 amino acids. Trimming shortened V by 3 bases and J by 8 bases, and 4 bases separated the two germline ends.

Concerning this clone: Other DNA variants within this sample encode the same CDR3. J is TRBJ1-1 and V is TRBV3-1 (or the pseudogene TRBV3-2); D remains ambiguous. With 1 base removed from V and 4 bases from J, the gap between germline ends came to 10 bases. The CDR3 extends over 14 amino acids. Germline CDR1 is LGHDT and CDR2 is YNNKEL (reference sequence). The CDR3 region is CASSQGVGATEAFF. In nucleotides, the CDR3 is TGTGCCAGCAGCCAAGGAGTGGGAGCCACTGAAGCTTTCTTT.

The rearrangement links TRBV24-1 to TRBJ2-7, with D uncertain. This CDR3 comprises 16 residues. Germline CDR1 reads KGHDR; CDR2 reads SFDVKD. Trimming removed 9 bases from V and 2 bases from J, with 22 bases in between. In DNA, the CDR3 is TGTGCCACCCAAACTCCAGGACGGGTAACCCCCTACGAGCAGTACTTC. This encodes CATQTPGRVTPYEQYF.

DNA for the CDR3: TGTGCCAGCAGCCCAGGTTCCGGGGCCCAAGAGACCCAGTACTTC. It is translated as CASSPGSGAQETQYF. This chain uses TRBV6-5 with TRBJ2-5; D may correspond to TRBD1 or TRBD2 (5 bases each). From germline, CDR1 is MNHEY and CDR2 SVGAGI. The V end was cut by 6 bases, the J end by 1 base, with 15 bases between. The CDR3 is 15 residues long.

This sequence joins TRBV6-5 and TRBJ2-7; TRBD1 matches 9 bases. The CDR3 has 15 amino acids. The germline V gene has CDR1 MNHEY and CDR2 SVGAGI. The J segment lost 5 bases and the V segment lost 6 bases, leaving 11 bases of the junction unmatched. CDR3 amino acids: CASRAPGQGVHEQYF. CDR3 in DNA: TGTGCCAGCAGGGCCCCGGGACAGGGTGTCCACGAGCAGTACTTC.

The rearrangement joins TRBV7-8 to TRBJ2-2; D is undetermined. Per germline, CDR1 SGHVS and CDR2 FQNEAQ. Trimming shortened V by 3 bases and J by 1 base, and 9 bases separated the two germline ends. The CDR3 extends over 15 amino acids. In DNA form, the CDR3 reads TGTGCCAGCAGCTTTGGCAGGTGGAACACCGGGGAGCTGTTTTTT. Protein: CASSFGRWNTGELFF. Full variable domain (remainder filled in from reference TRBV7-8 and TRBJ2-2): GAGVSQSPRYKVAKRGQDVALRCDPISGHVSLFWYQQALGQGPEFLTYFQNEAQLDKSGLPSDRFFAERPEGSVSTLKIQRTQQEDSAVYLCASSFGRWNTGELFFGEGSRLTVL.

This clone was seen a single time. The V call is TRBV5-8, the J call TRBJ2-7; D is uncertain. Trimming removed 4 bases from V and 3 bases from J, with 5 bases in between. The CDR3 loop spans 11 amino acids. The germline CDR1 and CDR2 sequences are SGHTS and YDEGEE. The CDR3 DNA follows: TGTGCCAGCAGCATGATCTACGAGCAGTACTTC. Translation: CASSMIYEQYF.